The T cell receptor (beta chain) under discussion was sequenced for a study of blood T cell repertoires in COVID-19. At the level of the study: Acute and convalescent COVID-19 samples came from the United States, Italy and Spain.

V dropped 3 bases and J dropped 14; count of bases not matched to a gene: 5. The CDR3 totals 13 residues. In germline, CDR1 is GTSNPN, CDR2 SVGIG (reference sequence). Assay: immunoSEQ multiplex PCR; the TCRdb copy retains only in-frame clones and omits some. The top ten hold approximately 1.2% of the sample, which has more than 250,000 clones, about 83% seen once. The V and J genes are TRBV30 and TRBJ1-6; 12 bases line up with TRBD1. The TCR originated in a woman aged 45-65 years with acute or convalescent COVID-19. Material for sequencing was peripheral blood. The DNA for the CDR3 is TGTGCCTGGAGGGGACAGGGGGCAGGGACCCTCCACTTT. Amino acid sequence: CAWRGQGAGTLHF.